This T cell receptor beta chain comes out of a study of T cells in tumors after PD-1 blockade. Study-level background: Treatment was either pembrolizumab 200 mg every 3 weeks or cemiplimab 350 mg every 2 weeks. During anti-PD-1 treatment, some patients continued daily vismodegib 150 mg. On average, peripheral blood gave 113,528 TCR templates and under 45,000 unique clonotypes.

Sequencing was performed with immunoSEQ multiplex PCR; in TCRdb, only in-frame clones are kept and a portion is missing. The sample holds approximately 63,000 clones, approximately 79% seen once. V was shortened by 1 base and J by 11 bases, with 11 bases between the two germline ends. CDR3 length: 12 residues. CDR1 SEHNR and CDR2 FQNEAQ come from the germline V gene (reference sequence). The sequenced sample was PBMCs, obtained after anti-PD-1 treatment. This TCR came from a human donor with basal cell carcinoma. The V and J genes are TRBV7-9 and TRBJ1-1, with unresolved D. The CDR3 region is CASSLEGLEAFF. The CDR3 DNA follows: TGTGCCAGCAGCTTAGAAGGCCTAGAGGCTTTCTTT.